Below, 10 T cell receptor beta chains from the same sample are listed, as sequenced in a study of T cell changes during pregnancy in multiple sclerosis. Only in-frame clones appear in the TCRdb table, and some are missing; sequencing was by immunoSEQ multiplex PCR. The data hold 48,000 or so clones, with about 94% observed a single time. Sequenced here: CD4+ T cells from peripheral blood mononuclear cells, sampled in the first trimester of pregnancy. The receptors were gathered from a female donor with multiple sclerosis, enrolled in a pregnancy study.

V usage is TRBV7-9 and J usage is TRBJ1-6; D gene uncertain. Per germline, CDR1 SEHNR and CDR2 FQNEAQ (reference sequence). V lost 1 base to trimming and J lost 10 bases, with 17 bases between them. The CDR3 sequence is 16 residues long. The DNA of the CDR3 is TGTGCCAGCAGCTTAGACCTCAGGTGGCCTTGGTCACCCCTCCACTTT. Its protein is CASSLDLRWPWSPLHF.

This clone has a single count. This sequence joins TRBV2 and TRBJ2-1, with 8 bases identical to TRBD2. V was clipped by 5 bases and J by 6 bases; unmatched bases: 3. This CDR3 has 13 residues. Per the germline V gene, CDR1 is SNHLY and CDR2 is FYNNEI. The CDR3: CASSTTSANEQFF. In nucleotides, the CDR3 is TGTGCCAGCAGTACGACTAGCGCCAATGAGCAGTTCTTC.

This chain joins TRBV6-1 and TRBJ2-6; 8 bases align to TRBD2. This CDR3 is 19 amino acids long. Trimming cost V 2 bases and J 0 bases; bases outside gene matches: 9. Germline V gene data show CDR1 as MNHNS and CDR2 as SASEGT. CDR3 sequence reads: CASSEISGTHTSGANVLTF. CDR3 nucleotides: TGTGCCAGCAGTGAAATTAGCGGGACACACACCTCTGGGGCCAACGTCCTGACTTTC.

This rearrangement joins TRBV11-2 to TRBJ1-3; TRBD1 matches at 8 bases. This CDR3 has 15 residues. Germline trimming cut 2 bases from V and 2 bases from J; bases unmatched to any gene: 2. CDR1 and CDR2 from the germline V gene are SGHAT and FQNNGV. The CDR3: CASSLSRGPGNTIYF. CDR3 DNA: TGTGCCAGCAGCTTAAGCAGGGGGCCTGGAAACACCATATATTTT.

This clone was seen just once. The V gene is TRBV18, the J gene TRBJ1-1, with D hard to call. The V and J ends lost 3 bases and 6 bases respectively, with 14 bases between them. Germline CDR1 reads KGHSH; CDR2 reads LQKENI. This CDR3 is 14 amino acids long. The chain's CDR3 is CASSPIPGVPEAFF. The DNA of the CDR3 is TGTGCCAGCTCACCTATTCCCGGGGTCCCTGAAGCTTTCTTT.

The chain links TRBV5-3 to TRBJ2-3, with 9 bases matching TRBD1. TRBV5-3 is identified as an open reading frame with a role that is uncertain. The CDR3 length is 17 residues. V dropped 1 base and J dropped 3; count of bases not matched to a gene: 9. The CDR3 DNA reads as TGTGCCAGAAGCTTGATCGGAGACAGGGGGAAGACAGATACGCAGTATTTT. Translating it yields CARSLIGDRGKTDTQYF.

The chain couples TRBV18 to TRBJ1-1, with D unresolved. Germline V lookup: CDR1 KGHSH, CDR2 LQKENI. This CDR3 has 15 residues. Trimming cost V 3 bases and J 0 bases, with 11 bases left between them. The chain's CDR3 is CASSPPRSMNTEAFF. The CDR3 DNA reads as TGTGCCAGCTCACCGCCACGGAGCATGAACACTGAAGCTTTCTTT.

J is TRBJ1-6 and V is TRBV7-8; 9 nucleotides align to TRBD1. CDR1 is SGHVS and CDR2 is FQNEAQ in the germline V gene. Trimming removed 3 bases from V and 8 bases from J; junction bases left unmatched: 2. The CDR3 spans 14 residues. CDR3 residues: CASSFRDRDSPLHF. CDR3 nucleotide sequence: TGTGCCAGCAGCTTCCGGGACAGGGATTCACCCCTCCACTTT.

In its sample, this clone was seen once. This chain links TRBV14 with TRBJ1-2, with 9 bases fitting TRBD1. The germline CDR1 and CDR2 sequences are SGHDN and FVKESK. Trimming removed 5 bases from V and 8 bases from J; junction bases left unmatched: 9. The CDR3 is 14 amino acids. DNA of the CDR3: TGTGCCAGCAGCAACGACAGGGGGATTGGAGGCTACACCTTC. Translated, it gives CASSNDRGIGGYTF.

This chain joins TRBV9 and TRBJ2-3; 7 bases align to TRBD2. The CDR3 spans 14 residues. V was clipped by 0 bases and J by 6 bases; unmatched bases: 4. From germline, CDR1 is SGDLS and CDR2 YYNGEE. The CDR3 spells CASSVAGGGDTQYF. The CDR3 region has the DNA TGTGCCAGCAGCGTAGCGGGGGGTGGTGATACGCAGTATTTT.